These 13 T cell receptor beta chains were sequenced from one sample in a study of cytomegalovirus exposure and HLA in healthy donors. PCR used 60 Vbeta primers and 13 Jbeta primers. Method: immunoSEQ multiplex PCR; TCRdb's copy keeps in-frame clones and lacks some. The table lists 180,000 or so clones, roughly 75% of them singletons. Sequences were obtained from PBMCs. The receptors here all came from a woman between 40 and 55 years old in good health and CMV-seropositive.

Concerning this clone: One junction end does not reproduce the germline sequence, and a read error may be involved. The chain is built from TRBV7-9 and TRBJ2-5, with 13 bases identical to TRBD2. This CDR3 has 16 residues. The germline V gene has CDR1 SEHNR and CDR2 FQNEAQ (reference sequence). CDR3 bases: TGTTCCAGCAGCTTAGGACTAGCGGGAGTTTCAGAGACCCAGTACTTC. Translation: CSSSLGLAGVSETQYF.

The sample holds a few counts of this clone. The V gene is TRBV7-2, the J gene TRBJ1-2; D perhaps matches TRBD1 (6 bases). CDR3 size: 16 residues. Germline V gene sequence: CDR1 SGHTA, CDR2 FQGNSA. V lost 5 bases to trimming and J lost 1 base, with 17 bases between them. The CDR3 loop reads CASSAIHLRGNYGYTF. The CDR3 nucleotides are TGTGCCAGCAGCGCTATCCATCTCAGGGGTAACTATGGCTACACCTTC.

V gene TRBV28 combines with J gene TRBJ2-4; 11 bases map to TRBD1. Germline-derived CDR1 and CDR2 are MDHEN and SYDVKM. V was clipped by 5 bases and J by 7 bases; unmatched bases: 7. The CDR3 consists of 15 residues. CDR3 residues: CASSRTGGLRNIQYF. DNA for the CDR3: TGTGCCAGCAGTCGGACAGGGGGCCTTCGGAACATTCAGTACTTC. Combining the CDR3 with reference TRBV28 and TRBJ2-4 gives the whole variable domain DVKVTQSSRYLVKRTGEKVFLECVQDMDHENMFWYRQDPGLGLRLIYFSYDVKMKEKGDIPEGYSVSREKKERFSLILESASTNQTSMYLCASSRTGGLRNIQYFGAGTRLSVL.

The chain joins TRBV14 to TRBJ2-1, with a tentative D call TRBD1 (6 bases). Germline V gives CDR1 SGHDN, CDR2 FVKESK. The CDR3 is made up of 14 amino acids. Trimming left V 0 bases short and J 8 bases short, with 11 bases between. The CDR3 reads CASSQEGAGDEQFF. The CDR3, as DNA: TGTGCCAGCAGCCAAGAGGGGGCTGGGGATGAGCAGTTCTTC.

The CDR3 region is CATGLAGTKVGELFF. In DNA, the CDR3 is TGTGCCACGGGACTAGCGGGGACTAAGGTCGGGGAGCTGTTTTTT. The chain links TRBV28 to TRBJ2-2, with 13 bases aligning to TRBD2. Germline lookup yields CDR1 MDHEN and CDR2 SYDVKM. J lost 7 bases, V lost 10 bases, and 9 bases had no gene match. The CDR3 contains 15 residues. Filled out from reference TRBV28 and TRBJ2-2, the complete variable domain reads DVKVTQSSRYLVKRTGEKVFLECVQDMDHENMFWYRQDPGLGLRLIYFSYDVKMKEKGDIPEGYSVSREKKERFSLILESASTNQTSMYLCATGLAGTKVGELFFGEGSRLTVL.

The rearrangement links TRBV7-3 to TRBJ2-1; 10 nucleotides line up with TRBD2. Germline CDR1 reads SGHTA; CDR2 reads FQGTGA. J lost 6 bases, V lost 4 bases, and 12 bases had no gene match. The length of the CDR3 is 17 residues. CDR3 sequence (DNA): TGTGCCAGCAGCTCGAGTCCGCGGCTAGCGGGAGTCAATGAGCAGTTCTTC. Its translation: CASSSSPRLAGVNEQFF. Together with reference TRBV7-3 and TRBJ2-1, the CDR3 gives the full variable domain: GAGVSQTPSNKVTEKGKYVELRCDPISGHTALYWYRQSLGQGPEFLIYFQGTGAADDSGLPNDRFFAVRPEGSVSTLKIQRTERGDSAVYLCASSSSPRLAGVNEQFFGPGTRLTVL.

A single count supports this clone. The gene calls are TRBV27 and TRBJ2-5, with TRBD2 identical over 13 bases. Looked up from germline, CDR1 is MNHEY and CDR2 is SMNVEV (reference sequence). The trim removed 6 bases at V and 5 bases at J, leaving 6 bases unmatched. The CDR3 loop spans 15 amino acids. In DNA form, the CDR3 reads TGTGCCAGCAGCTCGGGACTAGCGGGATTTGAGACCCAGTACTTC. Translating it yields CASSSGLAGFETQYF.

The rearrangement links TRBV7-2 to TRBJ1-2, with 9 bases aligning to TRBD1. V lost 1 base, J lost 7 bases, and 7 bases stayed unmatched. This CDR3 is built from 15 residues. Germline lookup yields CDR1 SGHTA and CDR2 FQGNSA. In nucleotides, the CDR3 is TGTGCCAGCAGCTTAGTGTACAGGGGGCAGGGTGGCTACACCTTC. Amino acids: CASSLVYRGQGGYTF.

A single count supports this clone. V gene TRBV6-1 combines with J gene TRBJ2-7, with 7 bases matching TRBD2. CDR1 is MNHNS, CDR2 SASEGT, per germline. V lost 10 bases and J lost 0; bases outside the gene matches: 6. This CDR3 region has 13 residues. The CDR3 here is CATRASGSYEQYF. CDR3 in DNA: TGTGCCACCCGGGCTAGCGGCTCCTACGAGCAGTACTTC.

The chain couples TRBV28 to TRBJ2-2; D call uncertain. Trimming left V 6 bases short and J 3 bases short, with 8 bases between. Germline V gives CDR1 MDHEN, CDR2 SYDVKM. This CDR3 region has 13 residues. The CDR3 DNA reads TGTGCCAGCAGAAAAAGAGACACCGGGGAGCTGTTTTTT. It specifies CASRKRDTGELFF.

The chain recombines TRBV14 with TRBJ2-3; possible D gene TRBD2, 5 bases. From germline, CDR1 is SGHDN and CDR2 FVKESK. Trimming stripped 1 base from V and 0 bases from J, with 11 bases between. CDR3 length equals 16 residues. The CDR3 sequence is CASSQVLRGSTDTQYF. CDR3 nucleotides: TGTGCCAGCAGCCAAGTGTTAAGAGGGAGCACAGATACGCAGTATTTT.

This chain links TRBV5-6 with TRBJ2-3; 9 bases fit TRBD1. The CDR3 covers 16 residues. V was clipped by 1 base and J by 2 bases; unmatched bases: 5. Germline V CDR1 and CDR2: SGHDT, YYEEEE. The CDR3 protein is CASSLLGTGNTDTQYF. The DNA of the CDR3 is TGTGCCAGCAGCTTGCTAGGGACAGGGAACACAGATACGCAGTATTTT.

CDR3 sequence (DNA): TGTGCCAGCAGTAACAGGGACACTGAAGCTTTCTTT. The encoded protein is CASSNRDTEAFF. The chain joins TRBV6-5 to TRBJ1-1; D might be TRBD1 (6 bases). The CDR3 totals 12 residues. Germline CDR1 MNHEY, CDR2 SVGAGI. V lost 5 bases to trimming and J lost 3 bases, with 7 bases between them.